This T cell receptor beta chain came from a study of OX40 agonist ivuxolimab in advanced cancers. Concerning the study at large: The costimulatory receptor OX40 (CD134) was targeted by ivuxolimab, a fully human IgG2 agonistic monoclonal antibody. In the dose-escalation cohort, 82.7% of patients were male, and the mean age was approximately 60 years, with a range of roughly 20 to 79. Peripheral TCRbeta sequencing was intended to test whether TCR sequence diversity was altered and clonal T-cell expansion was caused by ivuxolimab. The monotherapy dose-escalation portion (N ≈ 52 patients) of the phase I ivuxolimab trial is reported in the paper. Partial responses were achieved by three dose-escalation patients, of whom one had hepatocellular carcinoma and two had cutaneous melanoma. Prior anti-PD-1, anti-PD-L1 or anti-CTLA-4 therapy was permitted, and roughly two fifths of dose-escalation patients had received checkpoint inhibitors. Intravenous ivuxolimab was administered to patients every 2 weeks at six dose levels: 0.01, 0.1, 0.3, 1.5, 3 and 10 mg/kg. Among the roughly 50 dose-escalation patients, about 19 had hepatocellular carcinoma, approximately 15 melanoma, 9 renal cell carcinoma and 9 head and neck cancer.

This clone appeared a few times. No antigen is known for it. Base-call qualities are not available, and no considerably larger clone is one nucleotide away. Genomic DNA was extracted from sorted cells for sequencing of the TCRbeta CDR3 region. The immunoSEQ Assay was used for sequencing of TCRbeta CDR3 regions. What TCRdb holds here is the immuneACCESS table cut down to in-frame rearrangements. Part of the clones is not present; checked against another copy, under half of the missing clones reflect an unresolved V gene, and the others are unexplained. The sample yields 30,000 to 40,000 clones; roughly 80% were counted once. The top ten constitute roughly 20% of the sample. Broader findings and caveats from the paper: At doses of 0.1 to 3.0 mg/kg, clonal expansion of both CD4+ and CD8+ T cells in blood was seen between baseline and week 6. Which antigens the clonally expanded peripheral T cells were specific for was not determined. Partial responders in the 0.1-3.0 mg/kg groups had among the lowest normalized peripheral clonal expansion, especially among CD8+ T cells. Low levels of normalized T-cell clonal expansion were also seen in some patients who did not respond. After ivuxolimab, CD8+ T cells had more expanded clones than CD4+ T cells on average.

Inclusive of the bounding cysteine and phenylalanine, the CDR3 is 11 residues long. The only DNA kept is the CDR3, 33 bases in frame from the first base. Based on the germline V gene, the CDR1 and CDR2 sequences are MNHNS and SASEGT. The trim is 5 bases for V and 1 base for J, with a gap of 3 bases between the germline ends. Patients with autoimmune disease history or receiving systemic immunosuppression were excluded from the trial. Peripheral blood for TCR sequencing was collected from all dose cohorts at baseline, on cycle 4 day 1, and on cycle 7 day 1. The samples were drawn from a first-in-human, open-label, multicenter phase I dose-escalation trial of ivuxolimab. Adults with locally advanced or metastatic melanoma, renal cell, hepatocellular, or head and neck squamous cell carcinoma were enrolled in the trial. Before TCR sequencing, CD4+ T cells and CD8+ T cells were sorted from peripheral blood as separate populations.

The sequences come from CD4+ or CD8+ T cells sorted from blood, collected in a trial of the OX40 agonist ivuxolimab. The clonotype was recovered from an adult with an advanced solid tumor such as melanoma, head and neck, liver or kidney cancer. Rearrangement joined TRBV6-1 to TRBJ2-7; no D gene call is confident. The DNA reads TGTGCCAGCAGTTGGTCCTACGAGCAGTACTTC. Its amino acids are CASSWSYEQYF.